This T cell receptor beta chain was sequenced during a study of technical replicates of blood from a few donors. Germline V gene data show CDR1 as KGHSH and CDR2 as LQKENI. Trimming cost V 0 bases and J 7 bases, with 11 bases left between them. CDR3 length equals 14 residues. The data were produced by immunoSEQ multiplex PCR, yet TCRdb's version contains in-frame clones alone and is incomplete. The table lists 56,000 or so clones, just over 90% of them singletons. The sample taken for sequencing was PBMCs. The chain combines TRBV18 with TRBJ2-3; D call uncertain. This clonotype originated in a human donor in good health. Some clones in this sample may be carry-over from other donors' samples. DNA of the CDR3: TGTGCCAGCTCACCACCGTCAGGTCGGAATACGCAGTATTTT. Translation gives CASSPPSGRNTQYF.